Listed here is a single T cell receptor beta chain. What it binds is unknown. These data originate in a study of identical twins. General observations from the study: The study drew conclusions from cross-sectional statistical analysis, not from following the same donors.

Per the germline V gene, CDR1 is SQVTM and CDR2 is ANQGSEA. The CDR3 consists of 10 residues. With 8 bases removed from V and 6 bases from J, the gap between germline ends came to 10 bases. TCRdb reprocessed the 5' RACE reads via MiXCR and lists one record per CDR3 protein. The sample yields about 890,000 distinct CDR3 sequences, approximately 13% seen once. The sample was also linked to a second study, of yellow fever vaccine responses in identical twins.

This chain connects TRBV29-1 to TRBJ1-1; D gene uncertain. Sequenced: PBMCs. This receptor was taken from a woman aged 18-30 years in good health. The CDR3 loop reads CSTRTPEAFF. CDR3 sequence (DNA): TGCAGCACCCGCACACCTGAAGCTTTCTTT.